These 26 T cell receptor beta chains share one sample of origin, sequenced in a study of identical twins. MiXCR, run by TCRdb on the 5' RACE reads, gives a single entry per CDR3 protein. The data contain roughly 480,000 distinct CDR3 sequences, 20% to 25% of them singletons. These same records also appear under a second study, on T cells expressing NK-cell markers.

The source material was CD4+ T cells sorted from blood. The receptor set was obtained from a woman under 30 in good health.

This sequence joins TRBV11-2 and TRBJ2-1, with TRBD2 identical over 8 bases. V shed 1 base and J 4 bases; nucleotides not matched to a gene: 9. The germline V gene has CDR1 SGHAT and CDR2 FQNNGV. The CDR3 loop spans 17 amino acids. The CDR3 region is CASSLVRGLESYNEQFF. CDR3 coding DNA: TGTGCCAGCAGCTTAGTTCGGGGACTAGAATCATACAATGAGCAGTTCTTC.

The V call is TRBV29-1, the J call TRBJ2-4; tentative D call: TRBD2 (6 bases). Germline lookup yields CDR1 SQVTM and CDR2 ANQGSEA. The CDR3 has 13 amino acids. V shed 1 base and J shed 4 bases, with 8 bases lying between them. The CDR3 coding sequence is TGCAGCGTTGAAGTTGGGGGGAAAAACATTCAGTACTTC. It yields the protein CSVEVGGKNIQYF.

The chain combines TRBV6-5 with TRBJ2-1; D is perhaps TRBD2 (6 bases). With 0 bases removed from V and 10 bases from J, the gap between germline ends came to 10 bases. The CDR3 spans 13 residues. Germline assignment: CDR1 MNHEY and CDR2 SVGAGI. CDR3 sequence (DNA): TGTGCCAGCAGTTACTCTAGCGGAAGAGAGCAGTTCTTC. Translated, it gives CASSYSSGREQFF.

The rearrangement uses TRBV12-3 or TRBV12-4 and TRBJ2-1, with 9 bases lining up with TRBD1. With V trimmed by 3 bases and J by 0 bases, 3 bases remained unmatched. This CDR3 has 16 amino acids. This CDR3 reads CASSLGTGSSYNEQFF. Here the CDR3 DNA reads TGTGCCAGCAGTTTGGGGACAGGGAGCTCCTACAATGAGCAGTTCTTC.

This chain connects TRBV5-1 to TRBJ2-1; TRBD1 or TRBD2 may be the D gene (5 bases each). Germline-derived CDR1 and CDR2 are SGHRS and YFSETQ. Trimming stripped 0 bases from V and 0 bases from J, with 10 bases between. The CDR3 runs to 16 residues. The CDR3: CASSLGDGSSYNEQFF. CDR3 DNA: TGCGCCAGCAGCTTGGGGGACGGAAGCTCCTACAATGAGCAGTTCTTC.

The chain combines TRBV6-1 with TRBJ2-2, with TRBD2 as a possible D gene (7 bases). Germline CDR1 and CDR2: MNHNS and SASEGT. V was clipped by 10 bases and J by 1 base, with 16 bases between them. This CDR3 is 15 amino acids long. CDR3 bases: TGTGCCACCGCCGGGGGGCCAGAGAACACCGGGGAGCTGTTTTTT. As protein: CATAGGPENTGELFF.

This rearrangement joins TRBV29-1 to TRBJ2-1, with 7 bases matching TRBD2. The germline CDR1 and CDR2 sequences are SQVTM and ANQGSEA. V gave up 5 bases and J gave up 4 bases; unmatched junction bases: 11. This CDR3 is 15 amino acids long. The chain's CDR3 is CSVPRGLAVYNEQFF. The DNA for the CDR3 is TGCAGCGTTCCAAGGGGCCTAGCGGTTTACAATGAGCAGTTCTTC.

The gene calls are TRBV5-1 and TRBJ2-1, with 8 bases lining up with TRBD1. Germline V lookup: CDR1 SGHRS, CDR2 YFSETQ. Trimming at V came to 1 base and at J to 9 bases, leaving 9 bases not matched to a gene. The CDR3 is 15 residues long. In DNA, the CDR3 is TGCGCCAGCAGCTTGCCGGGCCAGGGGGCTTCTGAGCAGTTCTTC. Translating gives CASSLPGQGASEQFF.

This clonotype was recorded a few times. CDR3: CSARVDPETQYF. The CDR3 DNA sequence: TGCAGTGCTAGAGTGGACCCAGAGACCCAGTACTTC. The chain links TRBV20-1 to TRBJ2-5; D is undetermined. CDR3 length equals 12 residues. V lost 1 base, J lost 4 bases, and 7 bases lay in between. Looked up from germline, CDR1 is DFQATT and CDR2 is SNEGSKA (reference sequence).

The table lists this clonotype with a few counts. The chain is built from TRBV30 and TRBJ2-1; no clear D gene. CDR3 length: 11 residues. Germline V gives CDR1 GTSNPN, CDR2 SVGIG (reference sequence). Trimming stripped 5 bases from V and 9 bases from J, with 11 bases between. The CDR3 loop reads CAWGVLVEQFF. The CDR3 nucleotides read TGTGCCTGGGGCGTTTTAGTTGAGCAGTTCTTC. The variable domain in full, with the rest retrieved from reference TRBV30 and TRBJ2-1, is SQTIHQWPATLVQPVGSPLSLECTVEGTSNPNLYWYRQAAGRGLQLLFYSVGIGQISSEVPQNLSASRPQDRQFILSSKKLLLSDSGFYLCAWGVLVEQFFGPGTRLTVL.

This clonotype was detected a few times. The chain has TRBV3-1 and TRBJ1-2; no clear D gene. Germline V lookup: CDR1 LGHDT, CDR2 YNNKEL (reference sequence). The CDR3 runs 12 residues. Trimming removed 5 bases from V and 4 bases from J, with 8 bases in between. CDR3 coding DNA: TGTGCCAGCAGCGGGGATGCCTATGGCTACACCTTC. Its protein product is CASSGDAYGYTF.

This clonotype was seen a few times. J is TRBJ1-1 and V is TRBV5-1; D is possibly TRBD1 (5 bases). This CDR3 region has 13 residues. The germline V gene has CDR1 SGHRS and CDR2 YFSETQ. Deletions cut 7 bases from V and 4 bases from J, with 14 bases between. This CDR3 is CASLLGDFTEAFF. DNA for the CDR3: TGCGCCAGCCTTTTGGGGGATTTCACTGAAGCTTTCTTT.

This clonotype was recorded a few times. The chain recombines TRBV20-1 with TRBJ2-5; 11 bases agree with TRBD2. V shed 5 bases, J shed 1 base, and the junction held 6 bases outside the gene matches. The CDR3 runs 15 residues. Germline CDR1 DFQATT, CDR2 SNEGSKA (reference sequence). CDR3 DNA: TGCAGTGCTCCACTAGCGGGGGACCTCCAAGAGACCCAGTACTTC. Protein sequence: CSAPLAGDLQETQYF.

CDR3 nucleotide sequence: TGTGCCAGCAGTAGGTCTTCGGAGGGCTACACCTTC. Protein product: CASSRSSEGYTF. The V call is TRBV6-2 or TRBV6-3, the J call TRBJ1-2; D call uncertain. From germline, CDR1 is MNHEY and CDR2 SVGEGT. This CDR3 comprises 12 residues. Trimming left V 5 bases short and J 8 bases short, with 12 bases between.

This clonotype was detected a few times. The chain links TRBV29-1 to TRBJ1-1; D call uncertain. Trimming removed 4 bases from V and 11 bases from J, with 14 bases in between. Per the germline V gene, CDR1 is SQVTM and CDR2 is ANQGSEA. This CDR3 region has 11 residues. The CDR3 loop is CSVVLGLSAFF. For the CDR3, the DNA is TGCAGCGTTGTACTAGGCCTAAGCGCTTTCTTT.

This clonotype was seen more than once but under ten times. CDR3 bases: TGTGCCACCTCCGGGACTAGCGGGGGGGCAGCACCATTCAATGAGCAGTTCTTC. Its translation: CATSGTSGGAAPFNEQFF. The chain employs TRBV24-1 and TRBJ2-1; 16 bases line up with TRBD2. With 9 bases clipped from V and 6 bases from J, the junction kept 13 bases outside the gene matches. The CDR3 consists of 18 residues. Germline CDR1 reads KGHDR; CDR2 reads SFDVKD.

This clonotype has more than one count but fewer than ten. In DNA, the CDR3 is TGTGCTAGTGGTTTCGGGACAGCCACCGAGTTCTTC. This encodes CASGFGTATEFF. The gene calls are TRBV12-5 and TRBJ2-1; 7 bases map to TRBD1. Germline-derived CDR1 and CDR2 are LGHNT and FRNRAP. CDR3 length: 12 residues. The J segment lost 14 bases and the V segment lost 3 bases, leaving 7 bases of the junction unmatched.

This clonotype was picked up a small number of times. The chain combines TRBV5-6 with TRBJ1-2, with a tentative D call TRBD1 (5 bases). Germline V lookup: CDR1 SGHDT, CDR2 YYEEEE. CDR3 length: 14 residues. V was cut by 4 bases and J by 2 bases, with 12 bases left in between. The CDR3 is CASSLDAGNYGYTF. The CDR3 DNA sequence: TGTGCCAGCAGCCTCGACGCAGGGAACTATGGCTACACCTTC.

CDR3 DNA: TGCGCCAGCAGCCAAAACAGGGGGCCTGGTCAGCCCCAGCATTTT. Translated, it gives CASSQNRGPGQPQHF. The chain employs TRBV4-3 and TRBJ1-5; 9 nucleotides align to TRBD1. The junction had 5 bases not matched to a gene; V was cut back by 2 bases and J by 6 bases. From germline, CDR1 is LGHNA and CDR2 YSLEER. The CDR3 is 15 amino acids.

This clonotype turned up a few times. The rearrangement links TRBV7-2 to TRBJ2-1, with a possible D match to TRBD1 (6 bases). The CDR3 covers 14 residues. Trimming stripped 4 bases from V and 7 bases from J, with 14 bases between. Germline loops: CDR1 SGHTA, CDR2 FQGNSA. The CDR3 DNA is TGTGCCAGCAGCTCCTACCCGGACAGAAATGAGCAGTTCTTC. This sequence encodes CASSSYPDRNEQFF.

CDR3 sequence: CSARDSQLFF. The CDR3 DNA sequence: TGCAGTGCTAGGGACAGCCAACTGTTTTTT. The chain uses TRBV20-1 and TRBJ1-4; weak D call: TRBD1 (6 bases). Per germline, CDR1 DFQATT and CDR2 SNEGSKA (reference sequence). The V and J ends lost 3 bases and 12 bases respectively, with 8 bases between them. The CDR3 runs to 10 residues.

The table lists this clonotype with a few counts. The rearrangement uses TRBV6-5 and TRBJ2-5, with 8 bases lining up with TRBD2. The germline V gene encodes CDR1 MNHEY and CDR2 SVGAGI. The ends lost 1 base at V and 2 bases at J; junction bases unmatched: 3. The length of the CDR3 is 15 residues. The CDR3 region is CASSYLAGIQETQYF. CDR3 sequence (DNA): TGTGCCAGCAGTTACTTAGCGGGAATTCAAGAGACCCAGTACTTC.

The V call is TRBV9, the J call TRBJ2-5; no reliable D call. V lost 7 bases, J lost 0 bases, and 4 bases lay in between. Germline CDR1 SGDLS, CDR2 YYNGEE. CDR3 length equals 11 residues. CDR3 nucleotides: TGTGCCAGCGGGCACCAAGAGACCCAGTACTTC. Translated: CASGHQETQYF.

This clonotype has a handful of counts. The chain couples TRBV25-1 to TRBJ2-5, with 10 nucleotides matching TRBD1. Germline V gene lookup returns CDR1 MGHDK and CDR2 SYGVNS. V shed 6 bases, J shed 4 bases, and the junction held 8 bases outside the gene matches. CDR3 size: 15 residues. The CDR3 bases are TGTGCCAGCAGACCCTTGACAGGGGGCGCAGAGACCCAGTACTTC. This encodes CASRPLTGGAETQYF.

The chain is built from TRBV20-1 and TRBJ1-1, with a tentative D call TRBD1 (5 bases). CDR1 and CDR2 (germline): DFQATT, SNEGSKA (reference sequence). CDR3 length: 14 amino acids. V was clipped by 4 bases and J by 0 bases, with 12 bases between them. The CDR3 protein is CSATRGHLNTEAFF. The CDR3 DNA reads as TGCAGTGCTACCCGAGGACATCTGAACACTGAAGCTTTCTTT.

This chain joins TRBV5-1 and TRBJ1-5, with a tentative D call TRBD1 (5 bases). The V and J ends lost 0 bases and 5 bases respectively, with 9 bases between them. The CDR3 runs 14 residues. The germline gives CDR1 SGHRS, CDR2 YFSETQ. For the CDR3, the DNA is TGCGCCAGCAGCTTGGGGGGGGTTGATCAGCCCCAGCATTTT. Translating gives CASSLGGVDQPQHF.